These 22 T cell receptor beta chains came from one sample sequenced in a study of response to subunit inactivated influenza vaccine. TCRdb passed the RT-PCR reads through MiXCR, listing each CDR3 protein once. The sample lists about 700,000 distinct CDR3 sequences; approximately 13% were seen once. Material: PBMCs from blood, obtained 14 days before vaccination. The receptors derive from a man aged 50-60 years who received an inactivated influenza vaccine.

The chain employs TRBV6-1 and TRBJ2-3; a weak D match, TRBD2 (7 bases). Germline lookup yields CDR1 MNHNS and CDR2 SASEGT. CDR3 length: 15 residues. V dropped 7 bases and J dropped 4 bases, with 18 bases sitting between them. The CDR3 nucleotides read TGTGCCAGCACACGGAACCAAGGGGGGGCAGATACGCAGTATTTT. This codes for CASTRNQGGADTQYF.

This clonotype was recorded at least ten times. This chain joins TRBV3-1 and TRBJ2-1; possibly TRBD1 for D (6 bases). Trimming left V 0 bases short and J 0 bases short, with 6 bases between. Germline-derived CDR1 and CDR2 are LGHDT and YNNKEL (reference sequence). This CDR3 region has 15 residues. Written as DNA, the CDR3 is TGTGCCAGCAGCCAAGACAGGGGCTCCTACAATGAGCAGTTCTTC. Its translation: CASSQDRGSYNEQFF.

The sample holds a few counts of this clonotype. The chain recombines TRBV7-8 with TRBJ1-2; 9 bases are shared with TRBD1. Trimming took 5 bases from V and 5 from J; bases not matched to a gene: 6. The CDR3 contains 14 residues. Germline V CDR1 and CDR2: SGHVS, FQNEAQ. The CDR3 nucleotides are TGTGCCAGCAGCCAAACCGGGACAGGGTATGGCTACACCTTC. It yields the protein CASSQTGTGYGYTF.

The chain is built from TRBV5-1 and TRBJ2-1, with TRBD2 matching 16 bases. The CDR3 runs to 16 residues. CDR1 and CDR2 from the germline V gene are SGHRS and YFSETQ. V lost 1 base to trimming and J lost 8 bases; unmatched junction nucleotides: 3. Written as DNA, the CDR3 is TGCGCCAGCAGCTTGATGGGGACTAGCGGGAGGGATGAGCAGTTCTTC. The encoded protein is CASSLMGTSGRDEQFF. Full variable domain (outside the CDR3, taken from reference TRBV5-1 and TRBJ2-1): KAGVTQTPRYLIKTRGQQVTLSCSPISGHRSVSWYQQTPGQGLQFLFEYFSETQRNKGNFPGRFSGRQFSNSRSEMNVSTLELGDSALYLCASSLMGTSGRDEQFFGPGTRLTVL.

This clonotype occurred a few times. The V gene is TRBV4-3, the J gene TRBJ2-3, with 8 nucleotides matching TRBD1. Germline V CDR1 and CDR2: LGHNA, YSLEER. This CDR3 has 16 residues. V shed 1 base and J 1 base; nucleotides not matched to a gene: 4. DNA of the CDR3: TGCGCCAGCAGCCAAGGCATCAGGGGGCGCACAGATACGCAGTATTTT. It specifies CASSQGIRGRTDTQYF.

In its sample, this clonotype was seen many times. The rearrangement uses TRBV6-1 and TRBJ2-1; D is unclear. The CDR3 spans 13 residues. V dropped 6 bases and J dropped 4 bases, with 10 bases sitting between them. CDR1 MNHNS and CDR2 SASEGT come from the germline V gene. CDR3 sequence reads: CASREQRYNEQFF. The DNA of the CDR3 is TGTGCCAGCAGGGAACAGAGATACAATGAGCAGTTCTTC.

There are a few counts of this clonotype. V usage is TRBV6-1 and J usage is TRBJ2-1, with 10 bases aligning to TRBD2. Per the germline V gene, CDR1 is MNHNS and CDR2 is SASEGT. Germline trimming cut 8 bases from V and 3 bases from J; bases unmatched to any gene: 10. The CDR3 covers 16 residues. The CDR3 bases are TGTGCCAGCCAGTGGACTAGCGGCGACTTCTACAATGAGCAGTTCTTC. Translated: CASQWTSGDFYNEQFF.

This chain uses TRBV25-1 with TRBJ2-4; 10 bases line up with TRBD1. The germline V gene has CDR1 MGHDK and CDR2 SYGVNS. The CDR3 contains 14 residues. Unmatched junction bases numbered 6, after V lost 7 bases and J lost 6 bases. The CDR3, as DNA: TGTGCCAGCATCGGGGACAGGGGTGGAAACATTCAGTACTTC. The encoded protein is CASIGDRGGNIQYF.

This clonotype was recorded a few times. The chain recombines TRBV20-1 with TRBJ2-1; no definite D call. Trimming took off 0 bases at V and 8 bases at J, with 14 bases between the two ends. The germline gives CDR1 DFQATT, CDR2 SNEGSKA (reference sequence). CDR3 size: 14 residues. The CDR3 sequence: CSARESTQPHEQFF. In DNA form, the CDR3 reads TGCAGTGCTAGAGAGTCTACCCAACCCCATGAGCAGTTCTTC.

V gene TRBV28 combines with J gene TRBJ2-5; 10 bases match TRBD2. Per germline, CDR1 MDHEN and CDR2 SYDVKM. Trimming cost V 5 bases and J 2 bases; bases outside gene matches: 5. The length of the CDR3 is 15 residues. The CDR3 reads CASSPSGGNQETQYF. In DNA form, the CDR3 reads TGTGCCAGCAGTCCTAGCGGGGGAAATCAAGAGACCCAGTACTTC.

In this sample, this clonotype turned up many times. The chain employs TRBV29-1 and TRBJ1-2; TRBD1 matches at 9 bases. The CDR3 loop spans 14 amino acids. Germline V gives CDR1 SQVTM, CDR2 ANQGSEA. Unmatched junction bases numbered 13, after V lost 7 bases and J lost 7 bases. This CDR3 is CSALGGTGKAGYTF. CDR3 bases: TGCAGCGCCCTTGGGGGGACAGGGAAGGCTGGCTACACCTTC.

This clonotype was counted a few times. The chain employs TRBV4-3 and TRBJ2-1; 7 nucleotides agree with TRBD2. The CDR3 has 20 amino acids. V was clipped by 3 bases and J by 0 bases; unmatched bases: 17. Germline V lookup: CDR1 LGHNA, CDR2 YSLEER. The CDR3 protein is CASSHLFAGENPRSYNEQFF. The CDR3 DNA follows: TGCGCCAGCAGCCATCTGTTTGCGGGGGAGAACCCTCGCTCCTACAATGAGCAGTTCTTC.

This clonotype showed up just a few times. The chain carries TRBV6-1 and TRBJ2-2; 7 nucleotides match TRBD1. The CDR3 loop spans 15 amino acids. CDR1 and CDR2 (germline): MNHNS, SASEGT. V was clipped by 4 bases and J by 2 bases; unmatched bases: 4. CDR3 amino acids: CASSATGPNTGELFF. The CDR3 bases are TGTGCCAGCAGTGCGACAGGGCCTAACACCGGGGAGCTGTTTTTT.

This clonotype turned up a few times. The chain is built from TRBV3-1 and TRBJ1-1; D gene uncertain. The CDR3 covers 17 residues. Germline V gene sequence: CDR1 LGHDT, CDR2 YNNKEL (reference sequence). Trimming removed 4 bases at V and 1 base at J, with 19 bases between. CDR3: CASSRLREIGGNTEAFF. DNA for the CDR3: TGTGCCAGCAGCCGTCTCCGAGAGATAGGTGGGAACACTGAAGCTTTCTTT.

This clonotype was counted many times. V gene TRBV7-8 combines with J gene TRBJ1-1; D ambiguous. Per germline, CDR1 SGHVS and CDR2 FQNEAQ. V was trimmed by 1 base and J by 0 bases, leaving 9 bases between them. This CDR3 is 15 amino acids long. The CDR3 region has the DNA TGTGCCAGCAGCTTAGAGGCAGTCATGAACACTGAAGCTTTCTTT. Translated, it gives CASSLEAVMNTEAFF.

This clonotype was observed a few times. V gene TRBV5-1 combines with J gene TRBJ2-5; 13 bases fit TRBD2. CDR3 length equals 16 residues. Germline assignment: CDR1 SGHRS and CDR2 YFSETQ. Trimming at V came to 4 bases and at J to 5 bases, leaving 8 bases not matched to a gene. The CDR3 coding sequence is TGCGCCAGCAGCCCCGGGACTAGCGGGATAACGGAGACCCAGTACTTC. Translation: CASSPGTSGITETQYF.

A few counts support this clonotype. This chain connects TRBV20-1 to TRBJ2-3; D perhaps matches TRBD2 (6 bases). Germline V CDR1 and CDR2: DFQATT, SNEGSKA (reference sequence). The CDR3 spans 13 residues. V was cut by 8 bases and J by 4 bases, with 16 bases left in between. The CDR3: CSSQRTTADTQYF. DNA for the CDR3: TGCAGTTCACAACGGACTACCGCAGATACGCAGTATTTT.

This clonotype was seen only a few times. This CDR3 is CSARRGEQFF. CDR3 DNA: TGCAGTGCTAGGCGAGGGGAGCAGTTCTTC. The rearrangement links TRBV20-1 to TRBJ2-1, with D maybe TRBD2 (5 bases). Trimming removed 3 bases from V and 10 bases from J, with 7 bases in between. CDR1 DFQATT and CDR2 SNEGSKA come from the germline V gene (reference sequence). The CDR3 totals 10 residues.

This clonotype appeared a few times. The V call is TRBV7-3, the J call TRBJ2-1; D tentatively reads TRBD1 or TRBD2 (5 bases each). The V end was cut by 5 bases, the J end by 9 bases, with 20 bases between. The germline gives CDR1 SGHTA, CDR2 FQGTGA. This CDR3 contains 15 residues. The CDR3, as DNA: TGTGCCAGCAGCCCTAACCCCGGGACCAAGAGTGAGCAGTTCTTC. It yields the protein CASSPNPGTKSEQFF.

The chain combines TRBV7-9 with TRBJ2-7; TRBD2 aligns across 8 bases. V dropped 5 bases and J dropped 0; count of bases not matched to a gene: 9. CDR3 length: 16 amino acids. Germline V CDR1 and CDR2: SEHNR, FQNEAQ (reference sequence). The DNA of the CDR3 is TGTGCCAGCAGCCGAGGCCGGGGGGGTAGCTCCTACGAGCAGTACTTC. Translating gives CASSRGRGGSSYEQYF.

This clonotype was found a few times. Here the CDR3 DNA reads TGTGCCAGCAGTTTACGGGGCCAAGGGTGGGAGACCCAGTACTTC. Protein: CASSLRGQGWETQYF. V and J are TRBV12-3 or TRBV12-4 and TRBJ2-5; either TRBD1 or TRBD2 may fit D (5 bases each). Trimming shortened V by 2 bases and J by 5 bases, and 15 bases separated the two germline ends. CDR3 length: 15 amino acids.

The sample holds a few counts of this clonotype. The rearrangement uses TRBV4-2 and TRBJ2-2; 9 nucleotides line up with TRBD2. V was pared by 0 bases and J by 8 bases, with 7 bases of the junction left unmatched. The CDR3 is 16 amino acids. Germline lookup yields CDR1 LGHNA and CDR2 YNFKEQ. This CDR3 reads CASSQEWGLASGELFF. The CDR3 region has the DNA TGTGCCAGCAGCCAAGAATGGGGACTAGCCTCTGGGGAGCTGTTTTTT.